Listed here are 14 T cell receptor beta chains from one sample, sequenced in a study of cytomegalovirus exposure and HLA in healthy donors. With 60 Vbeta and 13 Jbeta primers, the PCR was carried out. Method: immunoSEQ multiplex PCR; TCRdb's copy keeps in-frame clones and lacks some. The table includes around 140,000 clones, about three quarters detected once. Specimen: PBMCs. The receptors stem from a woman younger than 35 in good health and CMV-seronegative.

The chain couples TRBV5-1 to TRBJ1-2; 7 bases align to TRBD1. The length of the CDR3 is 17 residues. V trimming: 3 bases; J trimming: 2 bases; junction bases outside the gene matches: 13. Germline V gene lookup returns CDR1 SGHRS and CDR2 YFSETQ. The DNA for the CDR3 is TGCGCCAGCAGCTCCACCCCTACAGGGGTGGTAAACTATGGCTACACCTTC. Translating it yields CASSSTPTGVVNYGYTF.

For this clone: Because it lacks the conserved phenylalanine or tryptophan at the end, this CDR3 is likely a read error. The DNA is omitted, as the CDR3 cannot be located on it reliably, and the CDR3 follows TCRdb's listing. V is TRBV2 and J is TRBJ2-7; TRBD1, the table's D call, lacks a check against the DNA. The CDR3 is 12 amino acids long, termini counted. In germline, CDR1 is SNHLY, CDR2 FYNNEI. Here the CDR3 reads CASSRRTGTVEG.

The V gene is TRBV7-6, the J gene TRBJ2-5; 7 bases match TRBD1. Germline assignment: CDR1 SGHVS and CDR2 FNYEAQ. The ends lost 1 base at V and 7 bases at J; junction bases unmatched: 6. This CDR3 comprises 14 residues. DNA for the CDR3: TGTGCCAGCAGCTTAGAAACAGGGGTCGGGACCCAGTACTTC. Translating gives CASSLETGVGTQYF.

The gene calls are TRBV5-1 and TRBJ2-3; D unclear. Trimming removed 2 bases from V and 0 bases from J, with 10 bases in between. This CDR3 has 15 amino acids. Germline values: CDR1 SGHRS, CDR2 YFSETQ. CDR3 sequence (DNA): TGCGCCAGCAGCTTCGGTTCGTCTAGCACAGATACGCAGTATTTT. Translation: CASSFGSSSTDTQYF.

The genes are TRBV30 and TRBJ1-5; no definite D call. The germline gives CDR1 GTSNPN, CDR2 SVGIG (reference sequence). Trimming removed 1 base from V and 9 bases from J, with 13 bases in between. The CDR3 consists of 13 residues. The CDR3 here is CAWSGPWPGPQHF. DNA for the CDR3: TGTGCCTGGAGTGGGCCATGGCCGGGGCCCCAGCATTTT.

V and J are TRBV2 and TRBJ1-1, with TRBD1 matching 10 bases. Germline V gives CDR1 SNHLY, CDR2 FYNNEI. Germline trimming cut 7 bases from V and 2 bases from J; bases unmatched to any gene: 7. CDR3 length: 15 amino acids. CDR3 coding DNA: TGTGCCAGCACCACGGACAGGGGGGCCAACACTGAAGCTTTCTTT. This encodes CASTTDRGANTEAFF.

CDR3 in amino acids: CASSQVSLADYTGELFF. The CDR3 DNA follows: TGCGCCAGCAGCCAAGTGAGCCTAGCGGATTACACCGGGGAGCTGTTTTTT. The chain is built from TRBV4-1 and TRBJ2-2; TRBD2 aligns across 7 bases. The CDR3 loop spans 17 amino acids. Germline V lookup: CDR1 MGHRA, CDR2 YSYEKL. After removal of 1 base from V and 3 bases from J, the junction contained 8 bases not matched to a gene.

V is TRBV6-5 and J is TRBJ2-1, with D perhaps TRBD2 (6 bases). CDR3 length equals 15 residues. V lost 8 bases to trimming and J lost 2 bases, with 16 bases between them. Germline CDR1 reads MNHEY; CDR2 reads SVGAGI. The DNA for the CDR3 is TGTGCCAGCCGGGGGATAGGGATTACCTACAATGAGCAGTTCTTC. This encodes CASRGIGITYNEQFF.

This clone was counted a single time. The rearrangement joins TRBV25-1 to TRBJ1-4; 9 bases map to TRBD1. The trim removed 5 bases at V and 7 bases at J, leaving 11 bases unmatched. Germline loops: CDR1 MGHDK, CDR2 SYGVNS. CDR3 size: 16 residues. The CDR3 reads CASSTILGQGREKLFF. Written as DNA, the CDR3 is TGTGCCAGCAGTACGATCTTGGGACAGGGACGTGAAAAACTGTTTTTT.

The count of this clone is one. V gene TRBV6-1 combines with J gene TRBJ2-7; TRBD2 agrees at 10 bases. The CDR3 totals 15 residues. Germline V gene data show CDR1 as MNHNS and CDR2 as SASEGT. V trimming: 6 bases; J trimming: 0 bases; junction bases outside the gene matches: 5. CDR3 DNA: TGTGCCAGCAGCGAATCTAGCGGGAGCTCCTACGAGCAGTACTTC. It is translated as CASSESSGSSYEQYF.

J is TRBJ2-5 and V is TRBV6-6; TRBD2 aligns across 8 bases. The DNA end lines up better with TRBJ2-7; the J call may be wrong. The length of the CDR3 is 14 residues. In germline, CDR1 is MNHNY, CDR2 SVGAGI (reference sequence). DNA for the CDR3: TGTGCCAGCAGTTCGGGACTAGTGGCCTACGAGCAGTACTTC. Its protein is CASSSGLVAYEQYF.

This clone was counted once. This chain connects TRBV6-5 to TRBJ2-1; 8 nucleotides match TRBD2. This CDR3 comprises 14 residues. Germline V gives CDR1 MNHEY, CDR2 SVGAGI. Losses at the gene ends were 5 bases for V and 7 bases for J; bases not matched to a gene: 7. The CDR3 region has the DNA TGTGCCAGCAGTGGAAGCGGGAGAGGAAATGAGCAGTTCTTC. Amino acid sequence: CASSGSGRGNEQFF.

The J gene is TRBJ1-1, the V gene TRBV5-1, with D perhaps TRBD1 (5 bases). The V gene's germline CDR1 is SGHRS and CDR2 YFSETQ. V was cut by 5 bases and J by 3 bases, with 14 bases left in between. The length of the CDR3 is 14 residues. CDR3 in amino acids: CASRTTGSDTEAFF. In nucleotides, the CDR3 is TGCGCCAGCAGGACCACAGGATCGGACACTGAAGCTTTCTTT.

This chain joins TRBV13 and TRBJ2-7; a possible D gene is TRBD1 (6 bases). V lost 5 bases to trimming and J lost 5 bases, with 13 bases between them. Germline CDR1 PRHDT, CDR2 FYEKMQ (reference sequence). This CDR3 region has 13 residues. CDR3 protein: CASSQGYLDEQYF. The DNA for the CDR3 is TGTGCCAGCAGCCAGGGGTACCTGGACGAGCAGTACTTC. Supplemented by reference TRBV13 and TRBJ2-7, the full variable domain reads AAGVIQSPRHLIKEKRETATLKCYPIPRHDTVYWYQQGPGQDPQFLISFYEKMQSDKGSIPDRFSAQQFSDYHSELNMSSLELGDSALYFCASSQGYLDEQYFGPGTRLTVT.